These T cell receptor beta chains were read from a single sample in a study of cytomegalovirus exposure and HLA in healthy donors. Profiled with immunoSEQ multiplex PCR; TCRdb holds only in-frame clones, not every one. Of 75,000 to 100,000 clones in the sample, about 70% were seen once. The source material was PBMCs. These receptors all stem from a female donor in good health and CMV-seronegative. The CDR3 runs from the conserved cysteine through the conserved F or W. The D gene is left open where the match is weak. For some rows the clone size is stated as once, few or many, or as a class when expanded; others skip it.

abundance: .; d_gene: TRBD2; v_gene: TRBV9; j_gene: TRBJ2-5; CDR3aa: CASSSRLAPETQYF; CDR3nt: TGTGCCAGCAGCTCCCGACTAGCCCCAGAGACCCAGTACTTC
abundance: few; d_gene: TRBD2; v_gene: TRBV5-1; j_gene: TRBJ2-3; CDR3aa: CASSLRSTSGDTQYF; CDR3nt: TGCGCCAGCAGCCTCCGGTCTACTAGCGGAGATACGCAGTATTTT
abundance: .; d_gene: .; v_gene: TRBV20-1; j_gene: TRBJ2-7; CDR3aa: CSARGDYEQYF; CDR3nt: TGCAGTGCTAGGGGCGATTACGAGCAGTACTTC
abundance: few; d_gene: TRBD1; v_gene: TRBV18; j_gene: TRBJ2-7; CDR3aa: CASSDGTGRYEQYF; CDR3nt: TGTGCCAGCTCAGACGGGACAGGGAGATACGAGCAGTACTTC
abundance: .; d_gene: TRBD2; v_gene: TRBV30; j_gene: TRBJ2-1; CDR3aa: CAWSPGALAGFNEQFF; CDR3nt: TGTGCCTGGAGTCCAGGGGCACTAGCGGGATTTAATGAGCAGTTCTTC
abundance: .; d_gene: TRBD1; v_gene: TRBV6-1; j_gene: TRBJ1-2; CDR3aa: CASSTGRGRYGYTF; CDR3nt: TGTGCCAGCAGTACCGGCAGGGGGCGATATGGCTACACCTTC
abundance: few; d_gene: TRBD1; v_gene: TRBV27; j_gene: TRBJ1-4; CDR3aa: CASSLQGVGEKLFF; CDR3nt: TGTGCCAGCAGTTTACAGGGGGTGGGGGAAAAACTGTTTTTT
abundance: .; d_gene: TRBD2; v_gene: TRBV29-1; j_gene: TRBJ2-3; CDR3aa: CSVEAPSGSTDTQYF; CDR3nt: TGCAGCGTTGAAGCCCCTAGCGGGAGCACAGATACGCAGTATTTT
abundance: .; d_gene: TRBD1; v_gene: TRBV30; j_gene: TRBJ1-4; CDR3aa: CAWNTDRGRNEKLFF; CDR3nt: TGTGCCTGGAATACGGACAGGGGGCGGAATGAAAAACTGTTTTTT
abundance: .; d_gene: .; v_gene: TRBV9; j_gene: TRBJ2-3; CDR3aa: CASSRTSRGADTQYF; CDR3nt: TGTGCCAGCAGTAGGACTTCCCGGGGTGCAGATACGCAGTATTTT
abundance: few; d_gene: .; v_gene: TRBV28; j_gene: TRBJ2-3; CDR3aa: CASSSVADTQYF; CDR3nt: TGTGCCAGCAGTAGCGTGGCGGATACGCAGTATTTT
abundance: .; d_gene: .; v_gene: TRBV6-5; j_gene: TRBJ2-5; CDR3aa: CASRPFSLTSPGYF; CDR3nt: TGTGCCAGCAGACCATTCTCCTTGACAAGCCCAGGGTACTTC
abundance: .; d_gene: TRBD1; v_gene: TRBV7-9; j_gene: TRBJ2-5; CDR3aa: CASSLAGQQETQYF; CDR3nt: TGTGCCAGCAGCTTAGCGGGACAGCAAGAGACCCAGTACTTC
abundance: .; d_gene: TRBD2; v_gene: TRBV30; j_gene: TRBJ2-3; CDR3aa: CAWSWGLAGEADTQYF; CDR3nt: TGTGCCTGGAGTTGGGGTCTAGCGGGAGAAGCAGATACGCAGTATTTT
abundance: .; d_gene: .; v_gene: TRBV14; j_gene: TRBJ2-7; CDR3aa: CATGIGSEQYF; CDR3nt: TGTGCCACGGGGATCGGGAGTGAGCAGTACTTC
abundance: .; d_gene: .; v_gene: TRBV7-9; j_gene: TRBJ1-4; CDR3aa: CASSQQWGGTNEKLFF; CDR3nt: TGTGCCAGCAGCCAACAGTGGGGGGGAACTAATGAAAAACTGTTTTTT
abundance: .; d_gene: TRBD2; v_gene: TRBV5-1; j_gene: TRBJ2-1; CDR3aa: CASSAGTSGSNEQFF; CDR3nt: TGCGCCAGCAGCGCGGGGACTAGCGGGTCCAATGAGCAGTTCTTC
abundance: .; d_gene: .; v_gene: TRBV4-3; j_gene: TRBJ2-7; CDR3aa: CASSQDHSRGYEQYF; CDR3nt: TGCGCCAGCAGCCAAGACCATAGCAGGGGTTACGAGCAGTACTTC
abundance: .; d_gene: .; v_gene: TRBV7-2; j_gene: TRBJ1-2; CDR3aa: CASSQQAVANYGYTF; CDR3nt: TGTGCCAGCAGCCAACAGGCTGTTGCTAACTATGGCTACACCTTC
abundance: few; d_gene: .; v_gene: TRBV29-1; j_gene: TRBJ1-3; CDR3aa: CSVEGITGLAGNTIYF; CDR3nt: TGCAGCGTTGAAGGAATAACAGGGCTTGCTGGAAACACCATATATTTT
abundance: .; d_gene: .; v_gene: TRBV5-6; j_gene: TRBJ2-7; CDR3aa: CASSLSSYEQYF; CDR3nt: TGTGCCAGCAGCCTATCCTCCTACGAGCAGTACTTC
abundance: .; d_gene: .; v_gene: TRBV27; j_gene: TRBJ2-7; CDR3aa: CASSFAGAYEQYF; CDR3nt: TGTGCCAGCAGTTTTGCAGGGGCCTACGAGCAGTACTTC
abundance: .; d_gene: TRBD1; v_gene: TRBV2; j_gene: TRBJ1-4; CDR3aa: CASSGGTGRPGEKLFF; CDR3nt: TGTGCCAGCAGTGGTGGGACAGGACGTCCAGGTGAAAAACTGTTTTTT
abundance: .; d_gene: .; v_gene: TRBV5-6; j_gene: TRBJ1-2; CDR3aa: CASSLGGGTGYGYTF; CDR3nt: TGTGCCAGCAGCTTGGGGGGGGGCACGGGCTATGGCTACACCTTC
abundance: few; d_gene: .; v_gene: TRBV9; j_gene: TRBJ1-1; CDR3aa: CASSVAPAGMNTEAFF; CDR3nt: TGTGCCAGCAGCGTAGCCCCTGCAGGGATGAACACTGAAGCTTTCTTT
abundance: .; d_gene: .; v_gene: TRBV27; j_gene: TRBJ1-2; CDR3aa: CASSFVFGETYGYTF; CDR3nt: TGTGCCAGCAGTTTCGTATTCGGGGAAACCTATGGCTACACCTTC
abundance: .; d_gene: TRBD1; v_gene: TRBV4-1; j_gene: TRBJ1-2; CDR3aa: CASSQDPLVGTGGNYGYTF; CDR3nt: TGCGCCAGCAGCCAAGACCCTCTAGTGGGCACAGGGGGTAACTATGGCTACACCTTC
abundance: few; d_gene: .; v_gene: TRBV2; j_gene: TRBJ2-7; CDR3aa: CASSENGYEQYF; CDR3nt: TGTGCCAGCAGTGAAAACGGGTACGAGCAGTACTTC
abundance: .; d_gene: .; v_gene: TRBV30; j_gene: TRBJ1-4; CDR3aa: CAWSMGPANEKLFF; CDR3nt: TGTGCCTGGAGTATGGGGCCAGCTAATGAAAAACTGTTTTTT
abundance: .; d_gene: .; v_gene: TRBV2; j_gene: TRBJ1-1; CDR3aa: CASSQGANTEAFF; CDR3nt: TGTGCCAGCAGTCAAGGGGCCAACACTGAAGCTTTCTTT
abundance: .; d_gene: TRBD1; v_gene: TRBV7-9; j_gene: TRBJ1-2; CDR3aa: CASSRRDREGYGYTF; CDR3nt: TGTGCCAGCAGCCGACGGGACAGGGAGGGCTATGGCTACACCTTC
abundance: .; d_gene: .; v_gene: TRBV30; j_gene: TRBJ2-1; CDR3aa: CAWSGLAFNEQFF; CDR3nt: TGTGCCTGGAGTGGGTTAGCTTTCAATGAGCAGTTCTTC
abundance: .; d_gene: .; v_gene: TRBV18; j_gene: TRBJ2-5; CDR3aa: CASSLDWAPQETQYF; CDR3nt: TGTGCCAGCTCACTGGATTGGGCCCCCCAAGAGACCCAGTACTTC
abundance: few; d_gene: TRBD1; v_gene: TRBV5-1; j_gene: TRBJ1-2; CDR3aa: CASAKFTGVINYGYTF; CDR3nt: TGCGCCAGCGCCAAATTCACAGGGGTCATAAACTATGGCTACACCTTC
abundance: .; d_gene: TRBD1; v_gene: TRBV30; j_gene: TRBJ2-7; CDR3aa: CAWTRVRDSTYEQYF; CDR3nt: TGTGCCTGGACCCGGGTCCGGGACAGCACCTACGAGCAGTACTTC
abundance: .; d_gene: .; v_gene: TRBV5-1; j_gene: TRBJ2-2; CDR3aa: CASSLEPLAGELFF; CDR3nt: TGCGCCAGCAGCTTGGAACCACTCGCCGGGGAGCTGTTTTTT
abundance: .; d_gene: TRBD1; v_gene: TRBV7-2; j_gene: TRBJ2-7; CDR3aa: CASSSLTGVYEQYF; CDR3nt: TGTGCCAGCAGCTCCCTCACAGGGGTCTACGAGCAGTACTTC
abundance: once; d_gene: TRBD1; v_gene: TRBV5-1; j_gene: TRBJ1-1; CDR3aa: CASSLGDRGGNAFF; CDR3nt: TGCGCCAGCAGCTTGGGGGACAGGGGCGGTAACGCTTTCTTT
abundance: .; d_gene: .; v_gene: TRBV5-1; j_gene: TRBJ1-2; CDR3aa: CASSTTQHGYTF; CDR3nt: TGCGCCAGCAGCACGACACAACATGGCTACACCTTC
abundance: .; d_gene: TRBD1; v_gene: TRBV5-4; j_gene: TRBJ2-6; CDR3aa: CASSLGGRRSGANVLTF; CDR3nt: TGTGCCAGCAGCTTAGGGGGCAGGCGCTCTGGGGCCAACGTCCTGACTTTC
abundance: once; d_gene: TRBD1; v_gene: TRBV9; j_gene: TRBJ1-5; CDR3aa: CASSESGGHYQPQHF; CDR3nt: TGTGCCAGCAGCGAATCAGGGGGACACTATCAGCCCCAGCATTTT
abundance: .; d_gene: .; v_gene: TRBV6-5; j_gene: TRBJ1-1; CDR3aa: CASSYSIKNTEAFF; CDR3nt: TGTGCCAGCAGTTATTCTATCAAGAACACTGAAGCTTTCTTT
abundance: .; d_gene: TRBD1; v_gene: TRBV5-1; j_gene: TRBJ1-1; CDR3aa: CASSLGGQGTEAFF; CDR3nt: TGCGCCAGCAGCTTGGGGGGACAGGGCACCGAAGCTTTCTTT
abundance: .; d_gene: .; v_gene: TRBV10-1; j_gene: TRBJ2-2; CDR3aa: CASSDRRGGELFF; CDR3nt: TGCGCCAGCAGTGATCGGCGCGGCGGGGAGCTGTTTTTT
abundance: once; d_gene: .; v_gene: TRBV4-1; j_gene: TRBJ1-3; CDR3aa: CASSQSRQGTIYF; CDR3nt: TGCGCCAGCAGCCAGTCGCGGCAGGGCACCATATATTTT
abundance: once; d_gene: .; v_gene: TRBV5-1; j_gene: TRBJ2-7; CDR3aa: CASSLLPRGGVDEQYF; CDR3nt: TGCGCCAGCAGCTTACTACCCAGGGGTGGAGTCGACGAGCAGTACTTC
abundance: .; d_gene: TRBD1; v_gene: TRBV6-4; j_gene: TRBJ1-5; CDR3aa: CASSEGQGNQPQHF; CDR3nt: TGTGCCAGCAGTGAGGGACAGGGGAATCAGCCCCAGCATTTT
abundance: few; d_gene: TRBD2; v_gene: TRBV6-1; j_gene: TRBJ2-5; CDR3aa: CASSELAGGQETQYF; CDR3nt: TGTGCCAGCAGTGAACTAGCGGGGGGGCAAGAGACCCAGTACTTC